The 18 T cell receptor beta chains below all came from one sample that was sequenced in a study of T cell responses to AZD1222 COVID-19 vaccine. TCRdb's copy holds only in-frame clones and misses some; the assay was immunoSEQ multiplex PCR. The table has 95,000 to 100,000 clones, about 88% seen once. The source was peripheral blood, collected 28 days after the second AZD1222 dose. All receptors derive from an adult who received the AZD1222 COVID-19 vaccine.

This clone appeared a single time. This chain connects TRBV7-9 to TRBJ2-7; 7 bases map to TRBD1. The V gene's germline CDR1 is SEHNR and CDR2 FQNEAQ (reference sequence). There are 13 residues in the CDR3. The trim removed 3 bases at V and 5 bases at J, leaving 4 bases unmatched. The CDR3 loop is CASSFPGGHEQYF. The CDR3 DNA reads TGTGCCAGCAGCTTCCCAGGGGGACACGAGCAGTACTTC.

V gene TRBV5-1 combines with J gene TRBJ1-3; 7 bases line up with TRBD1. Per the germline V gene, CDR1 is SGHRS and CDR2 is YFSETQ. This CDR3 spans 16 amino acids. V was pared by 3 bases and J by 4 bases, with 10 bases of the junction left unmatched. CDR3 region: CASSSNTGALGNTIYF. For the CDR3, the DNA is TGCGCCAGCAGCTCAAATACAGGGGCTCTCGGAAACACCATATATTTT.

The rearrangement links TRBV7-3 to TRBJ2-7; the match to TRBD1 covers 11 bases. Germline V CDR1 and CDR2: SGHTA, FQGTGA. The CDR3 length is 14 residues. V shed 5 bases, J shed 6 bases, and the junction held 6 bases outside the gene matches. The CDR3 coding sequence is TGTGCCAGCAGCACCGGACAGGGGGCTGGCGAGCAGTACTTC. This codes for CASSTGQGAGEQYF.

V and J are TRBV10-1 and TRBJ2-1; either TRBD1 or TRBD2 may supply D (5 bases each). Germline assignment: CDR1 WNHNN and CDR2 SYGVQD (reference sequence). V lost 4 bases to trimming and J lost 3 bases, with 13 bases between them. CDR3 length equals 15 residues. The CDR3 here is CASSGSGQVYNEQFF. CDR3 sequence (DNA): TGCGCCAGCAGTGGATCGGGGCAGGTCTACAATGAGCAGTTCTTC.

The chain carries TRBV11-2 and TRBJ1-1, with D possibly being TRBD1 (5 bases). The CDR3 consists of 13 residues. The V gene's germline CDR1 is SGHAT and CDR2 FQNNGV. Trimming left V 0 bases short and J 10 bases short, with 12 bases between. The CDR3 DNA is TGTGCCAGCAGCTTAGACGACAGCCGAGGAGCTTTCTTT. Amino acid sequence: CASSLDDSRGAFF.

The chain carries TRBV6-5 and TRBJ1-2, with D possibly TRBD1 on 5 matching bases. Trimming took off 4 bases at V and 5 bases at J, with 14 bases between the two ends. The CDR3 totals 14 residues. The germline V gene has CDR1 MNHEY and CDR2 SVGAGI. Written as DNA, the CDR3 is TGTGCCAGCAGTTCCTCGGGGGGGTGGTATGGCTACACCTTC. It encodes CASSSSGGWYGYTF.

This chain links TRBV12-3 or TRBV12-4 with TRBJ1-4; no firm D call. Trimming left V 3 bases short and J 6 bases short, with 5 bases between. The CDR3 consists of 12 residues. CDR3 DNA sequence: TGTGCCAGCAGTTTCGTAGATGAAAAACTGTTTTTT. Its protein product is CASSFVDEKLFF.

V usage is TRBV3-1 (or the pseudogene TRBV3-2) and J usage is TRBJ1-1; a possible D gene is TRBD1 (5 bases). V was cut by 5 bases and J by 7 bases, with 11 bases left in between. The CDR3 spans 12 residues. Germline-derived CDR1 and CDR2 are LGHDT and YNNKEL (reference sequence). The DNA for the CDR3 is TGTGCCAGCAGCAAGACAGATAATGAAGCTTTCTTT. Amino acid sequence: CASSKTDNEAFF.

V usage is TRBV2 and J usage is TRBJ2-1; a weak D match, TRBD2 (7 bases). The ends were cut back, 4 bases at V and 2 bases at J, with 12 bases in the middle. This CDR3 is 15 amino acids long. Per germline, CDR1 SNHLY and CDR2 FYNNEI. For the CDR3, the DNA is TGTGCCAGCAGTGGGGGGGGACAAACCTACAATGAGCAGTTCTTC. Amino acid sequence: CASSGGGQTYNEQFF.

The chain has TRBV30 and TRBJ1-5, with 8 bases that match TRBD1. Germline V CDR1 and CDR2: GTSNPN, SVGIG (reference sequence). Losses at the gene ends were 6 bases for V and 2 bases for J; bases not matched to a gene: 6. This CDR3 comprises 14 residues. CDR3 amino acids: CACRQGSGNQPQHF. The CDR3 DNA sequence: TGTGCCTGCCGACAGGGGTCGGGCAATCAGCCCCAGCATTTT.

This chain joins TRBV11-3 and TRBJ1-1, with TRBD1 identical over 7 bases. CDR1 SGHNT and CDR2 YENEEA come from the germline V gene. The CDR3 spans 13 residues. Trimming at V came to 4 bases and at J to 12 bases, leaving 11 bases not matched to a gene. CDR3 protein: CASSSRDSSVTFF. CDR3 bases: TGTGCCAGCAGCTCACGGGACAGCTCGGTGACTTTCTTT.

This clone was seen once. The chain has TRBV5-1 and TRBJ1-4; D is perhaps TRBD1 (5 bases). Germline V gene data show CDR1 as SGHRS and CDR2 as YFSETQ. Trimming pared 4 bases from V and 6 bases from J, leaving 34 bases between. This CDR3 spans 21 amino acids. Here the CDR3 reads CASSRNRLLSPIIPLYEKLFF. Written as DNA, the CDR3 is TGCGCCAGCAGCCGGAACAGGCTCCTTTCCCCCATCATACCTCTTTATGAAAAACTGTTTTTT.

This chain joins TRBV6-5 and TRBJ1-6; a weak D match, TRBD1 (5 bases). The CDR3 is 13 residues long. Trimming took 0 bases from V and 15 from J, leaving 12 bases between them. Per germline, CDR1 MNHEY and CDR2 SVGAGI. The CDR3 bases are TGTGCCAGCAGTTACTCGGGGCTTAATCACCTCCACTTT. Protein sequence: CASSYSGLNHLHF.

This clone was counted between two and nine times. This chain joins TRBV27 and TRBJ2-7; D may be TRBD2 (7 bases). V was cut by 5 bases and J by 12 bases, with 20 bases left in between. Germline V gene sequence: CDR1 MNHEY, CDR2 SMNVEV (reference sequence). The CDR3 is made up of 13 amino acids. The CDR3 region is CASSRVGGATRYF. Written as DNA, the CDR3 is TGTGCCAGCAGTAGGGTTGGGGGGGCTACTAGGTACTTC.

V and J are TRBV12-3 or TRBV12-4 and TRBJ1-1; no reliable D call. The CDR3 contains 11 residues. The V end was cut by 11 bases, the J end by 7 bases, with 14 bases between. The CDR3 sequence: CAPRANFEAFF. In DNA, the CDR3 is TGTGCCCCAAGAGCAAACTTTGAAGCTTTCTTT.

The chain is built from TRBV4-1 and TRBJ2-7, with 10 bases aligning to TRBD2. CDR1 and CDR2 from the germline V gene are MGHRA and YSYEKL. V trimming: 6 bases; J trimming: 6 bases; junction bases outside the gene matches: 20. The CDR3 spans 18 residues. CDR3 sequence: CASSLTDLAGGLRAEQYF. The CDR3 coding sequence is TGCGCCAGCAGTCTGACGGATTTAGCGGGAGGCCTTCGTGCCGAGCAGTACTTC.

This clone was seen only a few times. This chain joins TRBV3-1 (or the pseudogene TRBV3-2) and TRBJ2-3; either TRBD1 or TRBD2 may fit D (6 bases each). Trimming pared 0 bases from V and 1 base from J, leaving 11 bases between. Germline loops: CDR1 LGHDT, CDR2 YNNKEL (reference sequence). This CDR3 has 16 amino acids. The CDR3 spells CASSQEGGRGTDTQYF. DNA of the CDR3: TGTGCCAGCAGCCAAGAAGGGGGGCGTGGCACAGATACGCAGTATTTT.

The J gene is TRBJ1-2, the V gene TRBV28, with 7 bases matching TRBD1. J was trimmed by 8 bases and V by 0 bases; bases with no gene match: 6. The CDR3 runs to 14 residues. Germline V gene data show CDR1 as MDHEN and CDR2 as SYDVKM. CDR3 residues: CASSLWVGTEGYTF. CDR3 bases: TGTGCCAGCAGTTTATGGGTGGGGACAGAAGGCTACACCTTC.